The T cell receptor beta chain under discussion was sequenced for a study of T cell repertoires in cytomegalovirus infection. Study summary: It was recently identified HLA-C-restricted and well-studied HLA-B-restricted CMV epitopes that the study used. Carrying CMV and the relevant HLA type showed in public TCR beta signatures. Study-wide findings and caveats: Clonotype analysis showed dominance of the ex vivo response by HLA-C-restricted CMV-specific TCR beta clonotypes. People with CMV and the relevant HLA were identified by cumulative public TCR beta family frequency.

With 6 bases clipped from V and 4 bases from J, the junction kept 8 bases outside the gene matches. This CDR3 has 13 amino acids. Looked up from germline, CDR1 is DFQATT and CDR2 is SNEGSKA (reference sequence). TCRdb re-derived calls from the reads in MiXCR, one entry per CDR3 protein. The sample shows about 770,000 distinct CDR3 sequences, about 29% of them seen only once. This clonotype appeared a few times. Its specificity is not known. V is TRBV20-1 and J is TRBJ2-7; 8 nucleotides agree with TRBD2. The sample consisted of cultured CD8+ T cells from PBMCs, taken from culture after CMV antigen stimulation. The receptor was derived from a human donor in good health (CMV status not recorded). Some clones in this sample may be carry-over from other donors' samples. The CDR3 reads CSARAGGGYEQYV. The CDR3 nucleotides are TGCAGTGCCAGGGCGGGGGGCGGATACGAGCAGTACGTC.